This T cell receptor beta chain derives from a study of CD4 T cells in relation to SARS-CoV-2 and coronaviruses. CD4+ T cells from unexposed donors were obtained before the COVID-19 pandemic (2011-2018). The cells were cultured for over eight days before CD4+ T cells were isolated. Comment on this clone: No antigen is known for it.

Study results and limitations: Crossreactive clones expanded significantly less to SARS-CoV-2 than monoreactive clones.

The CDR3 spans 16 residues. Germline CDR1 KGHDR, CDR2 SFDVKD. V lost 7 bases and J lost 4, with 21 bases in between. Method: immunoSEQ multiplex PCR; TCRdb's copy keeps in-frame clones and lacks some. Counted here are 15,000 to 20,000 clones, roughly 78% occurring once; the ten biggest clones make up 15% to 20%. The sequence came from a human donor in good health. The chain is built from TRBV24-1 and TRBJ1-1; no clear D. The sequencing input was CD4+ T cells from PBMCs, cultured in vitro. CDR3 DNA: TGTGCCACCAGCCCGATAGACTCGACCCAGGCCACTGAAGCTTTCTTT. It is translated as CATSPIDSTQATEAFF.